These 22 T cell receptor beta chains were sequenced from one sample in a study of cytomegalovirus exposure and HLA in healthy donors. The PCR contained 60 Vbeta and 13 Jbeta primers. Clones were read by immunoSEQ multiplex PCR, and TCRdb kept only the in-frame ones, dropping some. The sample has approximately 70,000 clones; around 72% are singletons. Sequencing input: PBMCs. These receptor sequences come from a woman between 40 and 55 years old in good health and CMV-seropositive.

V is TRBV6-6 and J is TRBJ2-1; no clear D gene. The CDR3 sequence is 12 residues long. In germline, CDR1 is MNHNY, CDR2 SVGAGI (reference sequence). Trimming took 2 bases from V and 6 from J, leaving 5 bases between them. The CDR3 is CASSYIRNEQFF. The CDR3 nucleotides read TGTGCCAGCAGTTACATTCGCAATGAGCAGTTCTTC.

This chain links TRBV15 with TRBJ2-1, with 8 bases identical to TRBD1. Trimming removed 1 base from V and 8 bases from J; junction bases left unmatched: 10. CDR1 is LNHNV and CDR2 is YYDKDF in the germline V gene (reference sequence). There are 16 residues in the CDR3. In DNA, the CDR3 is TGTGCCACCAGCAGAGGACAGGGGAATTTAGTCGATGAGCAGTTCTTC. It yields the protein CATSRGQGNLVDEQFF. Supplemented by reference TRBV15 and TRBJ2-1, the full variable domain reads DAMVIQNPRYQVTQFGKPVTLSCSQTLNHNVMYWYQQKSSQAPKLLFHYYDKDFNNEADTPDNFQSRRPNTSFCFLDIRSPGLGDTAMYLCATSRGQGNLVDEQFFGPGTRLTVL.

V usage is TRBV5-1 and J usage is TRBJ1-4, with 7 positions matching TRBD1. CDR3 length: 16 residues. Germline V gene data show CDR1 as SGHRS and CDR2 as YFSETQ. V was clipped by 0 bases and J by 5 bases; unmatched bases: 7. The DNA for the CDR3 is TGCGCCAGCAGCTTGGCGGGAGGGGGCGCGAATGAAAAACTGTTTTTT. Translation gives CASSLAGGGANEKLFF.

On this clone: Other DNA sequences in this specimen translate into the identical CDR3. V and J are TRBV7-9 and TRBJ1-5; D possibly corresponds to TRBD1 (6 bases). V lost 1 base, J lost 4 bases, and 8 bases lay in between. The length of the CDR3 is 14 residues. Germline assignment: CDR1 SEHNR and CDR2 FQNEAQ (reference sequence). CDR3 sequence reads: CASSLGQANQPQHF. The CDR3 coding sequence is TGTGCCAGCAGCTTAGGACAGGCTAATCAGCCCCAGCATTTT.

V usage is TRBV29-1 and J usage is TRBJ1-3, with TRBD1 matching over 8 bases. The CDR3 length is 14 residues. Germline CDR1 reads SQVTM; CDR2 reads ANQGSEA. V lost 6 bases to trimming and J lost 3 bases; unmatched junction nucleotides: 7. CDR3 protein: CSVGTGSFGNTIYF. CDR3 DNA sequence: TGCAGCGTGGGGACAGGCTCCTTTGGAAACACCATATATTTT.

The chain employs TRBV4-1 and TRBJ2-2, with TRBD1 matching over 8 bases. Unmatched junction bases numbered 6, after V lost 4 bases and J lost 2 bases. Germline assignment: CDR1 MGHRA and CDR2 YSYEKL. CDR3 size: 16 residues. The CDR3 DNA reads TGCGCCAGCAGCCCCATCGACAGGGGTAACACCGGGGAGCTGTTTTTT. This sequence encodes CASSPIDRGNTGELFF.

This clone was seen a single time. The chain employs TRBV18 and TRBJ1-4, with D maybe TRBD1 (5 bases). This CDR3 comprises 14 residues. V was cut by 3 bases and J by 10 bases, with 15 bases left in between. Per germline, CDR1 KGHSH and CDR2 LQKENI. The CDR3: CASSPSRAVGKLFF. DNA for the CDR3: TGTGCCAGCTCACCGTCCAGGGCTGTCGGAAAACTGTTTTTT. The full variable domain, with the rest looked up from reference TRBV18 and TRBJ1-4, is NAGVMQNPRHLVRRRGQEARLRCSPMKGHSHVYWYRQLPEEGLKFMVYLQKENIIDESGMPKERFSAEFPKEGPSILRIQQVVRGDSAAYFCASSPSRAVGKLFFGSGTQLSVL.

The chain recombines TRBV19 with TRBJ2-2; D is perhaps TRBD1 (6 bases). Deletions cut 10 bases from V and 2 bases from J, with 20 bases between. CDR1 and CDR2 (germline): LNHDA, SQIVND (reference sequence). The CDR3 totals 16 residues. The CDR3 sequence: CATASLGQPNTGELFF. The CDR3 DNA is TGTGCCACAGCCAGTCTGGGACAACCAAACACCGGGGAGCTGTTTTTT.

J is TRBJ2-1 and V is TRBV29-1; 8 nucleotides agree with TRBD1. The germline V gene has CDR1 SQVTM and CDR2 ANQGSEA. CDR3 length equals 14 residues. After removal of 4 bases from V and 8 bases from J, the junction contained 10 bases not matched to a gene. Here the CDR3 reads CSVAGGQGGDEQFF. The DNA of the CDR3 is TGCAGCGTTGCCGGTGGACAGGGAGGCGATGAGCAGTTCTTC.

This clone was seen only once. The chain recombines TRBV5-1 with TRBJ2-7; D perhaps matches TRBD1 (5 bases). V lost 4 bases and J 2 bases, leaving 19 bases between the germline ends. The CDR3 loop spans 16 amino acids. CDR1 is SGHRS, CDR2 YFSETQ, per germline. The CDR3 here is CASSLPVAGFPYEQYF. The CDR3 nucleotides read TGCGCCAGCAGCCTACCAGTGGCAGGGTTCCCCTACGAGCAGTACTTC.

The gene calls are TRBV13 and TRBJ2-1; TRBD1 aligns across 9 bases. CDR3 size: 15 residues. Germline CDR1 PRHDT, CDR2 FYEKMQ (reference sequence). J was trimmed by 5 bases and V by 11 bases; bases with no gene match: 13. CDR3 protein: CAASRSDRGHNEQFF. The CDR3 DNA sequence: TGTGCCGCCTCTCGGTCGGACAGGGGTCACAATGAGCAGTTCTTC.

The gene calls are TRBV4-2 and TRBJ2-3, with TRBD2 matching over 9 bases. V shed 0 bases, J shed 4 bases, and the junction held 2 bases outside the gene matches. The CDR3 contains 15 residues. Germline lookup yields CDR1 LGHNA and CDR2 YNFKEQ. The CDR3 loop is CASSQEGLAPDTQYF. The CDR3 nucleotides read TGTGCCAGCAGCCAAGAGGGACTAGCTCCAGATACGCAGTATTTT.

V gene TRBV29-1 combines with J gene TRBJ2-1, with D possibly TRBD2 on 5 matching bases. The ends were cut back, 6 bases at V and 8 bases at J, with 17 bases in the middle. The CDR3 extends over 13 amino acids. Germline V CDR1 and CDR2: SQVTM, ANQGSEA. The CDR3 DNA is TGCAGCGTGGGCGGGTCTCCATTCGATGAGCAGTTCTTC. Residues: CSVGGSPFDEQFF.

This clone was seen more than once but under ten times. The CDR3 DNA reads as TGTGCCAGCAGCCCACGAAGGGACAGGGGATGGTATGGCTACACCTTC. This codes for CASSPRRDRGWYGYTF. V usage is TRBV9 and J usage is TRBJ1-2; 10 positions agree with TRBD1. Germline V gene data show CDR1 as SGDLS and CDR2 as YYNGEE. This CDR3 spans 16 amino acids. V trimming: 4 bases; J trimming: 5 bases; junction bases outside the gene matches: 11.

The CDR3 is CASSARGRQETQYF. The DNA for the CDR3 is TGTGCCAGCAGCGCCAGGGGACGGCAAGAGACCCAGTACTTC. The gene calls are TRBV11-3 and TRBJ2-5; a weak D match, TRBD1 (6 bases). Germline V gives CDR1 SGHNT, CDR2 YENEEA. V lost 5 bases and J lost 2, with 12 bases in between. The CDR3 consists of 14 residues.

The rearrangement links TRBV10-3 to TRBJ2-1, with 9 bases fitting TRBD1. This CDR3 has 13 amino acids. J lost 6 bases, V lost 6 bases, and 3 bases had no gene match. Germline-derived CDR1 and CDR2 are ENHRY and SYGVKD. CDR3: CAIRDRGSNEQFF. In nucleotides, the CDR3 is TGTGCCATCAGGGACAGGGGCTCCAATGAGCAGTTCTTC.

The chain recombines TRBV7-8 with TRBJ1-1; maybe TRBD1 (5 bases). In germline, CDR1 is SGHVS, CDR2 FQNEAQ. The germline V and J ends were trimmed by 8 bases and 7 bases, with 14 bases remaining between them. There are 12 residues in the CDR3. CDR3 in amino acids: CASGAIRGEAFF. CDR3 nucleotide sequence: TGTGCCAGCGGGGCAATTAGAGGTGAAGCTTTCTTT.

This sequence joins TRBV2 and TRBJ1-5; a possible D gene is TRBD1 (6 bases). Between the trimmed V and J ends, which lost 1 base and 5 bases, there was a span of 9 bases. Germline V gives CDR1 SNHLY, CDR2 FYNNEI. This CDR3 has 14 amino acids. The CDR3 reads CASSEVTGDQPQHF. Here the CDR3 DNA reads TGTGCCAGCAGTGAAGTGACAGGCGATCAGCCCCAGCATTTT.

The V and J genes are TRBV11-2 and TRBJ1-1; no clear D. The CDR3 is 14 residues long. V lost 0 bases and J 3 bases, leaving 8 bases between the germline ends. Germline loops: CDR1 SGHAT, CDR2 FQNNGV. This CDR3 is CASSLDSSDTEAFF. As DNA, the CDR3 is TGTGCCAGCAGCTTAGATTCGTCAGACACTGAAGCTTTCTTT.

V is TRBV11-3 and J is TRBJ1-1, with 11 bases matching TRBD1. CDR1 and CDR2 (germline): SGHNT, YENEEA. Trimming removed 3 bases from V and 5 bases from J; junction bases left unmatched: 5. This CDR3 comprises 15 residues. The CDR3, as DNA: TGTGCCAGCAGCTTCGGACAGGGGGCTCAGACTGAAGCTTTCTTT. As protein: CASSFGQGAQTEAFF.

This chain uses TRBV6-6 with TRBJ2-1; a weak D match, TRBD2 (6 bases). V shed 2 bases and J shed 7 bases, with 12 bases lying between them. Germline-derived CDR1 and CDR2 are MNHNY and SVGAGI (reference sequence). CDR3 length: 14 residues. The CDR3 DNA follows: TGTGCCAGCAGTTACAGTGACGGAGGGAATGAGCAGTTCTTC. Amino acid sequence: CASSYSDGGNEQFF.

The genes are TRBV4-2 and TRBJ1-2; D may be TRBD1 (6 bases). The V end was cut by 0 bases, the J end by 6 bases, with 17 bases between. The CDR3 length is 16 residues. Germline assignment: CDR1 LGHNA and CDR2 YNFKEQ. CDR3 sequence (DNA): TGTGCCAGCAGCCAAGATAACCCGCGGGCAGGGGATGGCTACACCTTC. The encoded protein is CASSQDNPRAGDGYTF.